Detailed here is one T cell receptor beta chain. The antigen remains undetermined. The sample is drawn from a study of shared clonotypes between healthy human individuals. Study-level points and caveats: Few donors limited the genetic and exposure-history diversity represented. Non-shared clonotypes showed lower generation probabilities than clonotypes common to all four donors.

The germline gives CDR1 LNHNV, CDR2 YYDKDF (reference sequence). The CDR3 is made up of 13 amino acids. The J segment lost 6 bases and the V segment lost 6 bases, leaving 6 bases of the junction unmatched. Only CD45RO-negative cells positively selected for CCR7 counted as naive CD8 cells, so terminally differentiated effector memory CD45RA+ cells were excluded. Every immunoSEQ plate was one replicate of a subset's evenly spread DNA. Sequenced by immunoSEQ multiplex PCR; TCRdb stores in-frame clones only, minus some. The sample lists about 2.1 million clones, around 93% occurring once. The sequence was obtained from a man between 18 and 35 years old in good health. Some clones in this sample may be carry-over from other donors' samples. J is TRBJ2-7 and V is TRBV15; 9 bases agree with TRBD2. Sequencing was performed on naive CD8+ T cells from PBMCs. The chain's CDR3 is CATREAGGLEQYF. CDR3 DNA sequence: TGTGCCACCAGGGAAGCGGGAGGCCTCGAGCAGTACTTC.